The present T cell receptor (beta chain) was sequenced within a study of T cell responses to AZD1222 COVID-19 vaccine. The trim removed 0 bases at V and 4 bases at J, leaving 2 bases unmatched. The germline gives CDR1 MRHNA, CDR2 SNTAGT. CDR3 length: 15 residues. Assay used: immunoSEQ multiplex PCR; TCRdb lists only in-frame clones, some missing. The repertoire holds about 97,000 clones, with over 80% as singletons. Concerning this clone itself: The same CDR3 can be traced to other DNA sequences in this sample.

The sample consisted of peripheral blood, taken on day 0 of AZD1222 vaccination. V gene TRBV6-4 combines with J gene TRBJ2-3; 9 bases match TRBD2. This clonotype was sampled from an adult in good health. This CDR3 is CASSDSAGGPDTQYF. In DNA, the CDR3 is TGTGCCAGCAGTGACTCGGCGGGAGGGCCAGATACGCAGTATTTT.